Listed here is a single T cell receptor beta chain. Ten or more counts support this clonotype. Its target antigen remains unknown. It has no much larger one-base neighbor in the sample; base qualities were not kept. Taken with the paper, the label for time point translates to: persistent/refractory GD, antithyroid drugs over 5 years with positive TRAb. For both TCR sequencing and RNA sequencing, RNA was extracted from PBMCs in TRIzol. Graves' disease was diagnosed according to American Thyroid Association guidelines. The patients came from an endocrinology department in Xi'an, China. From each patient, about 9 milliliters of peripheral blood was collected into an EDTA anticoagulant tube. Ficoll Paque Plus density gradient separation was used to isolate PBMCs, and no further T cell sorting was done. An Agilent 2100 Bioanalyzer and agarose gel were used to check RNA quality, while a NanoDrop 2000 measured RNA concentration.

The sample belongs to a study of regulatory T cells in long-lasting Graves disease (dated by TCRdb to the early 2020s). About the investigation overall: Persistent Graves' disease meant more than 5 years of antithyroid drug treatment with TSH receptor autoantibodies that stayed positive. Persistent Graves' disease patients were compared with newly diagnosed Graves' disease patients by peripheral blood TCR sequencing and RNA sequencing. The study was conducted in China and was registered as a clinical trial. A total of roughly 33 samples underwent TCR sequencing: some 13 from persistent and about 20 from newly diagnosed Graves' disease patients. Antithyroid drugs had been taken for approximately 9.7 years on average by persistent Graves' disease patients in the clinical cohort. Findings and caveats that apply to the study as a whole: The authors noted that the small sample size was a limitation that may lower accuracy. A larger number of public clonotypes was shared among persistent patients (under 3,000) than among newly diagnosed patients (more than 850). The study examined only peripheral blood because the primary lesion, thyroid tissue, could not be accessed. TRBV28, TRBJ1-2 and TRBJ2-5 were preferentially used in persistent disease, while TRBV20-1 and TRBJ2-1 were favored in newly diagnosed disease. Compared with newly diagnosed patients, persistent Graves' disease patients had lower TCR Shannon entropy and fewer highly expanded clones, which suggests clonal expansion. Sequencing and analysis were restricted to the TCR beta chain.

The V end loses 6 bases and the J end loses 2 bases, and a stretch of 17 bases separates them. Taken from cysteine to phenylalanine, the CDR3 has 15 residues. Only CDR3 DNA is held: 45 bases, read in frame from base 1. Taken from the germline V gene, the CDR1 and CDR2 loops are MDHEN and SYDVKM. Libraries were built with multiplex PCR. The sequencer was an Illumina HiSeq 4000. iRepertoire HTBI primers and Arm-PCR amplification of CDR3 regions were used to construct TCR beta libraries. PCR products were gel purified before sequencing. As for the authors' bioinformatics: Gene usage analysis of CDR3 amino acid clonotypes used the 50 to 70 TRBV and some 15 TRBJ segments found across samples. Filtered high-quality paired reads were merged into contigs using COPE and FqMerger. BLAST was used to align contigs to IMGT TRBV, TRBD and TRBJ reference genes, with CDR3 defined following IMGT. Any clonotype with a frequency above 0.1% was counted as a highly expanded clone. Repertoire diversity was measured by Shannon entropy, and V-J evenness by the Gini coefficient. Public clonotypes were defined as clonotypes shared by more than one individual. The public reads were reanalyzed by TCRdb: fastp trimming at Q25, MiXCR alignment, in-frame beta chains only. Each CDR3 protein gets just one entry, which takes the most common genes and DNA from the rows behind it. TCRdb's processing, not the study's, gives the V and J calls here. Present in this sample are 400,000 to 500,000 distinct CDR3 sequences, 20% to 25% of which were seen just once. The leading ten clones occupy around 7% of the sample.

This material consisted of peripheral blood mononuclear cells (PBMCs), taken when the disease was refractory, from a patient treated with antithyroid drugs. This receptor chain uses TRBV28 and TRBJ2-7; the D gene is possibly TRBD1, with 6 bases matching. The clonotype originates from a female donor with Graves disease. The CDR3 loop reads CASRDRDIGPYEQYF. In nucleotide form, the sequence is TGTGCCAGCAGGGACCGGGACATCGGGCCCTACGAGCAGTACTTC.